Described below is a single T cell receptor beta chain sequence and its context. The antigen is undetermined. At the survey level, the v3.0 immunoSEQ assay was run. Generated by immunoSEQ multiplex PCR, the TCRdb table keeps only in-frame clones and is missing some. This table holds approximately 31,000 clones, approximately 84% found once. CDR3 size: 16 residues. Per germline, CDR1 SGHDT and CDR2 YYEEEE. J was trimmed by 6 bases and V by 5 bases; bases with no gene match: 10. These data are taken from a study of long-term antiretroviral therapy in people with HIV. Study summary: By about a decade, the earliest samples predate the 2015 immediate-ART recommendation.

Study observations and caveats: Among HIV repertoires, CDR3 length ranges were narrower than those of controls. Pre-ART expanded TRB clones stayed dominant throughout, though often decreasing after ART.

The origin of this receptor is a woman aged 45-65 years with HIV. The starting material was unsorted PBMCs, obtained 3.1 years after starting antiretroviral therapy. The V gene is TRBV5-6, the J gene TRBJ2-2; 10 positions agree with TRBD2. CDR3 sequence reads: CASSRAGGVFPGELFF. CDR3 DNA: TGTGCCAGCAGTCGAGCGGGGGGGGTCTTTCCCGGGGAGCTGTTTTTT. Full variable domain (missing parts from reference TRBV5-6 and TRBJ2-2): DAGVTQSPTHLIKTRGQQVTLRCSPKSGHDTVSWYQQALGQGPQFIFQYYEEEERQRGNFPDRFSGHQFPNYSSELNVNALLLGDSALYLCASSRAGGVFPGELFFGEGSRLTVL.